This T cell receptor (beta chain) comes out of a study of immune cell composition in non-small cell lung cancer. Regarding the study as a whole: Squamous lung tumours showed higher top 10 clone scores and clonality than adenocarcinomas. Tumour-associated clones >0.5% occurred in approximately 32% of adenocarcinomas, 75% of squamous.

Genomic DNA came from frozen unsorted single-cell suspensions. Concerning this clone itself: Antigen unknown.

In germline, CDR1 is SQVTM, CDR2 ANQGSEA. V lost 5 bases, J lost 4 bases, and 18 bases lay in between. This CDR3 has 14 residues. Sequenced by immunoSEQ multiplex PCR; TCRdb stores in-frame clones only, minus some. The table includes around 11,000 clones, 50% to 75% detected once. The V call is TRBV29-1, the J call TRBJ2-7; the D gene is possibly TRBD2 (6 bases). This clonotype originated in a human donor with non-small cell lung cancer. Sequencing input: lung tumor tissue. CDR3 DNA sequence: TGCAGCGTTCGGGACTCAGCTGTCCTTTACGAGCAGTACTTC. Encoded protein: CSVRDSAVLYEQYF.